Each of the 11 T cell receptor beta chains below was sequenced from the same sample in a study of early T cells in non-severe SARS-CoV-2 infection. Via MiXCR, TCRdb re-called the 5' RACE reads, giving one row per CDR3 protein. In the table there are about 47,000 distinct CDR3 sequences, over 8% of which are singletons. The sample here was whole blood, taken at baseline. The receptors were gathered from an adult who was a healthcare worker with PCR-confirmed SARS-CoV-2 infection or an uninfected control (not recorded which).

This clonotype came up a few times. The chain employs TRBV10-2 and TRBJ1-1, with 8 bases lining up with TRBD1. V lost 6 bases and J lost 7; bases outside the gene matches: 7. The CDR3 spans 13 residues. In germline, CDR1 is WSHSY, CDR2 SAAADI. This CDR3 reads CASRGQVVGEAFF. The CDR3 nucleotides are TGCGCCAGCAGGGGACAGGTAGTAGGTGAAGCTTTCTTT.

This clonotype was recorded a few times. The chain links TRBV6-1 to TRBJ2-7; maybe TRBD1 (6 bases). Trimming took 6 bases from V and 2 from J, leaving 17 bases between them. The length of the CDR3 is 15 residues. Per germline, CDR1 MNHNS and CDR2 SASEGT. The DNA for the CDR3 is TGTGCCAGCAGAGCCTTGCCAGGGGCTACCTACGAGCAGTACTTC. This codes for CASRALPGATYEQYF.

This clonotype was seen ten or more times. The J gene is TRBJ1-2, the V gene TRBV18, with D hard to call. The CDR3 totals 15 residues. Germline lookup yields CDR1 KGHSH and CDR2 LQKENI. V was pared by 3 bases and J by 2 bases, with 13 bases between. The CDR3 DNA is TGTGCCAGCTCACCGCCCTGGGTACGGAACTATGGCTACACCTTC. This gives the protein CASSPPWVRNYGYTF.

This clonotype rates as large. The CDR3, as DNA: TGCGCCAGCAGTGAGTCTCCCAGCGGGGGGAATGAGCAGTTCTTC. Amino acid sequence: CASSESPSGGNEQFF. The rearrangement uses TRBV10-1 and TRBJ2-1, with 9 bases identical to TRBD2. V lost 0 bases and J lost 7; bases outside the gene matches: 4. CDR3 length equals 15 residues. Looked up from germline, CDR1 is WNHNN and CDR2 is SYGVQD (reference sequence).

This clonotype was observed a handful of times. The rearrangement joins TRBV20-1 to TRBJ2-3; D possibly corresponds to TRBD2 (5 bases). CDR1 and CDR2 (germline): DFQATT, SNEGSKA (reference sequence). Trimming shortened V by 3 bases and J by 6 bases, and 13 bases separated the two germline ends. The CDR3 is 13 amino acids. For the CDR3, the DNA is TGCAGTGCTAGTCTTGGCCCGGGGGATACGCAGTATTTT. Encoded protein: CSASLGPGDTQYF.

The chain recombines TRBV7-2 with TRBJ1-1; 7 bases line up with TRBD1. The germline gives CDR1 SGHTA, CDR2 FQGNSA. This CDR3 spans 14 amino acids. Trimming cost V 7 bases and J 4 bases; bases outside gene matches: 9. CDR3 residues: CASKLLTGVTEAFF. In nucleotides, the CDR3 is TGTGCCAGCAAACTTCTCACAGGGGTCACTGAAGCTTTCTTT.

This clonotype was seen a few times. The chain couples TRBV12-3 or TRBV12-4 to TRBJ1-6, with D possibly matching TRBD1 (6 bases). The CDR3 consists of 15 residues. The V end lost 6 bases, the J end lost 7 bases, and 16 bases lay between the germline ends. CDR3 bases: TGTGCCAGCAGACCGACAGGTTGGATCAATTCACCCCTCCACTTT. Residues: CASRPTGWINSPLHF.

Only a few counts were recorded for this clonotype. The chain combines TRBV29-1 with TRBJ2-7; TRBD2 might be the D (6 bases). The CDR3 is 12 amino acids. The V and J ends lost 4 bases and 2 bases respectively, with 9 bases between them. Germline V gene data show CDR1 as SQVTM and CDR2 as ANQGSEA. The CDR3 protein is CSVVTSPYEQYF. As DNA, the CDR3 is TGCAGCGTTGTAACTAGCCCCTACGAGCAGTACTTC.

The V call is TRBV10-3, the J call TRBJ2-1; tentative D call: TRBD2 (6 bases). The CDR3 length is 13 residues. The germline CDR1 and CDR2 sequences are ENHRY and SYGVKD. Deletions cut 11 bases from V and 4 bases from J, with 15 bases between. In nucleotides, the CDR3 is TGTGCCCTGCGGGCTAGCGTGTACAATGAGCAGTTCTTC. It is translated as CALRASVYNEQFF.

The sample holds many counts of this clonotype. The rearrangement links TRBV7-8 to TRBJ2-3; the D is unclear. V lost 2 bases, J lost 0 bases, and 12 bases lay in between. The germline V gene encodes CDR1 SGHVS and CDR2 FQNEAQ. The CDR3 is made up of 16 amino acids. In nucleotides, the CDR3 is TGTGCCAGCAGCTTAATTCAACCTACTAGCACAGATACGCAGTATTTT. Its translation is CASSLIQPTSTDTQYF.

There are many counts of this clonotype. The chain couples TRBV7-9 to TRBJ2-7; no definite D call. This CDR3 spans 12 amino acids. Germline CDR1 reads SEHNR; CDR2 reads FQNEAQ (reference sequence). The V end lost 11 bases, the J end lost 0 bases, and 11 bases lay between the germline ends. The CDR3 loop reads CAVLISSYEQYF. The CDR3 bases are TGTGCCGTCCTGATCAGCTCCTACGAGCAGTACTTC.